This TCR beta chain was captured in a study of T-cell memory formation after mild COVID-19. General study findings and limits: Some SARS-CoV-2-responding clones were already detected in memory before infection. Day 15 to 85 contracting clones showed balanced CD4/CD8; later expanders leaned CD4+.

TCRalpha and TCRbeta libraries used 5'RACE with constant-segment primers and UMIs. TCRdb re-derived calls from the 5' RACE reads in MiXCR, one entry per CDR3 protein. The sample includes hundreds of thousands of distinct CDR3 sequences, 25% to 30% of them seen just once. The CDR3 covers 15 residues. The ends lost 3 bases at V and 5 bases at J; junction bases unmatched: 9. Germline loops: CDR1 SEHNR, CDR2 FQNEAQ (reference sequence). This clonotype occurred a few times. Its target is unknown. This sequence originates from an adult woman who had mild COVID-19 (a few samples of this study predate the infection). Cell type and time point are not known. Sequencing input: PBMCs or a T cell subset sorted from them (not recorded which). The rearrangement links TRBV7-9 to TRBJ1-2; 7 bases are shared with TRBD1. In DNA, the CDR3 is TGTGCCAGCAGCTTCTCTCAGGGGGTATGGTATGGCTACACCTTC. This encodes CASSFSQGVWYGYTF. The full variable domain, completed using reference TRBV7-9 and TRBJ1-2, is DTGVSQNPRHKITKRGQNVTFRCDPISEHNRLYWYRQTLGQGPEFLTYFQNEAQLEKSRLLSDRFSAERPKGSFSTLEIQRTEQGDSAMYLCASSFSQGVWYGYTFGSGTRLTVV.